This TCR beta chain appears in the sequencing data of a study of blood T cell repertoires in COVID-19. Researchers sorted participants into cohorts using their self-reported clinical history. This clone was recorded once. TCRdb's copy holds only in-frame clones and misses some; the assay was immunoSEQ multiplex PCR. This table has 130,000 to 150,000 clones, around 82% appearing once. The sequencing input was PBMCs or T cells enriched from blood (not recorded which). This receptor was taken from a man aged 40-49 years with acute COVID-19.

The CDR3 sequence: CASSLRGQANEQFF. As DNA, the CDR3 is TGTGCCAGCAGCCTCAGGGGGCAGGCCAATGAGCAGTTCTTC. The V call is TRBV7-9, the J call TRBJ2-1; 8 positions match TRBD1. V gave up 5 bases and J gave up 6 bases; unmatched junction bases: 6. CDR1 is SEHNR and CDR2 is FQNEAQ in the germline V gene (reference sequence). The CDR3 is made up of 14 amino acids. Looking up the rest from reference TRBV7-9 and TRBJ2-1 gives the full variable domain: DTGVSQNPRHKITKRGQNVTFRCDPISEHNRLYWYRQTLGQGPEFLTYFQNEAQLEKSRLLSDRFSAERPKGSFSTLEIQRTEQGDSAMYLCASSLRGQANEQFFGPGTRLTVL.